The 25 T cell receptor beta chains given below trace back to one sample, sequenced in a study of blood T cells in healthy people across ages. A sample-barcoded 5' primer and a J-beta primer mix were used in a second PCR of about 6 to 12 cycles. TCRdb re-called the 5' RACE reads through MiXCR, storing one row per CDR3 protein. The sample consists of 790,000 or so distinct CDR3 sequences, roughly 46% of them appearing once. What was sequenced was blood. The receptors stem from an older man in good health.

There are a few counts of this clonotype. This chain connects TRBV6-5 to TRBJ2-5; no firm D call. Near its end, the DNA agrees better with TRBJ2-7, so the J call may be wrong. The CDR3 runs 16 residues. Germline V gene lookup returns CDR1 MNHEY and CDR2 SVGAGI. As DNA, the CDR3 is TGTGCCAGCAGTTCAGCCCCCCCTTGGGCTAGTCGCGAGCAGTACTTC. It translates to CASSSAPPWASREQYF.

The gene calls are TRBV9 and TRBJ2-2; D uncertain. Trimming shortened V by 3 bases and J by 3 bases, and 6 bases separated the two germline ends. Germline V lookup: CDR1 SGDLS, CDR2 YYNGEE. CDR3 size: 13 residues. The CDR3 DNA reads TGTGCCAGCAGCGCCTTAGACACCGGGGAGCTGTTTTTT. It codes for CASSALDTGELFF.

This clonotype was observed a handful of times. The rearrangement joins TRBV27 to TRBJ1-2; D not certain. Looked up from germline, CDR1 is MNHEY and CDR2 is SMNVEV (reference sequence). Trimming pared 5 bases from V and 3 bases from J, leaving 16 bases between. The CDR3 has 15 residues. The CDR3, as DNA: TGTGCCAGCAGTCCTGGGCGGAGCCCCTACTATGGCTACACCTTC. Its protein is CASSPGRSPYYGYTF.

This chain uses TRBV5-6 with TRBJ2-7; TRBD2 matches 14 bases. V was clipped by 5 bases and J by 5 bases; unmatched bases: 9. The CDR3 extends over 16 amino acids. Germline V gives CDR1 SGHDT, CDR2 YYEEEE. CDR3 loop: CASRTGGLAGVHEQYF. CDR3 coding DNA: TGTGCCAGCAGAACAGGGGGACTAGCGGGAGTCCACGAGCAGTACTTC.

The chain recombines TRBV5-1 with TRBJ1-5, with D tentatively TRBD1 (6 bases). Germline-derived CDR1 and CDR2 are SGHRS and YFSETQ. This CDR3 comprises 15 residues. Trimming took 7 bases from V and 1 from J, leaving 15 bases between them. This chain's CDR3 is CASRTDSLSNQPQHF. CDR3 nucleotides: TGCGCCAGCCGGACGGACAGCTTGAGCAATCAGCCCCAGCATTTT.

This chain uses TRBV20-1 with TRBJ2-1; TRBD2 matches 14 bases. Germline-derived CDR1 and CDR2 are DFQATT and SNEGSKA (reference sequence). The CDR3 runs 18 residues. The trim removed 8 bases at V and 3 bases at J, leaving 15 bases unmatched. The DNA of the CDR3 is TGCAGTACTATCCCGGGACTAGCGGGAGCTATCTTCTACAATGAGCAGTTCTTC. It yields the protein CSTIPGLAGAIFYNEQFF.

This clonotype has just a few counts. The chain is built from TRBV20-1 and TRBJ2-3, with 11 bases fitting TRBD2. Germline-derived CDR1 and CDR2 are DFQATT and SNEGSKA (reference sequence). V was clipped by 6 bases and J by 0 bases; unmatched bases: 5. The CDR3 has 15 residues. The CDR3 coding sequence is TGCAGTGCAACCGGGACTAGCGGAAGCACAGATACGCAGTATTTT. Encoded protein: CSATGTSGSTDTQYF.

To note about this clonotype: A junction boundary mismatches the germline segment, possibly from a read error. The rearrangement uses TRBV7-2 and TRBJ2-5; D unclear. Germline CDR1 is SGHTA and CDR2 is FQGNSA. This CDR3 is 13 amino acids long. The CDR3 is CASSPGTPETQDF. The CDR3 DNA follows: TGTGCCAGCAGCCCCGGAACGCCAGAGACCCAGGACTTC.

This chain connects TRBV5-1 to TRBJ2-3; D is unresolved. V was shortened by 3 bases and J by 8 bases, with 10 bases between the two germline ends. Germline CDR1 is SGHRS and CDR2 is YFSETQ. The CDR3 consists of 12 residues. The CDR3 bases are TGCGCCAGCAGCTCTCCCTGGGGTACGCAGTATTTT. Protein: CASSSPWGTQYF.

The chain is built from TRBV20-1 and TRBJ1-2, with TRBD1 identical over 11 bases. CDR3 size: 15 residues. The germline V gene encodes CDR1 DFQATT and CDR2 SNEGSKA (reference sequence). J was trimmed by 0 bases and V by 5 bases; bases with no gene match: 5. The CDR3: CSALDRGRPNYGYTF. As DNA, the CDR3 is TGCAGTGCTTTGGACAGGGGGCGACCTAACTATGGCTACACCTTC.

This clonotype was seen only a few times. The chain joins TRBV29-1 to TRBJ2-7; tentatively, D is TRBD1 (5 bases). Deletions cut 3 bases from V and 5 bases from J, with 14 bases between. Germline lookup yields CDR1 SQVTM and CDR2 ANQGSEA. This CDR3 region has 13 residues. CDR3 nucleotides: TGCAGCGTTGAGTATGGGGCTCGAGACGAGCAGTACTTC. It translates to CSVEYGARDEQYF.

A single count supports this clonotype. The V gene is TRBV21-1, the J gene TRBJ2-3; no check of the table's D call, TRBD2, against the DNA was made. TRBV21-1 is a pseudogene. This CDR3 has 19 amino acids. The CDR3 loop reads CASSELAGGPWLGTDTQYF. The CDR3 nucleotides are TGTGCCAGCAGCGAACTAGCGGGAGGGCCTTGGTTGGGAACAGATACGCAGTATTTT.

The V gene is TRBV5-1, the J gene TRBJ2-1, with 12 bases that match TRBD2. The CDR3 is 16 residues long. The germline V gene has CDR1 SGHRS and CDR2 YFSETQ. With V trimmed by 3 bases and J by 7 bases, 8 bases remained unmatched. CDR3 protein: CASSSETSGSKNEQFF. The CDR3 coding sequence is TGCGCCAGCAGCTCCGAGACTAGCGGGAGTAAGAATGAGCAGTTCTTC.

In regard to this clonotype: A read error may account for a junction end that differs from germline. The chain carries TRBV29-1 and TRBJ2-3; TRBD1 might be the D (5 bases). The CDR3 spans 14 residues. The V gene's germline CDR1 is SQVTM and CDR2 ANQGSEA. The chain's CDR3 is CSVEGGKETDTQYF. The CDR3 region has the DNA TGCAGCGTTGAAGGCGGAAAAGAGACAGATACTCAGTATTTT.

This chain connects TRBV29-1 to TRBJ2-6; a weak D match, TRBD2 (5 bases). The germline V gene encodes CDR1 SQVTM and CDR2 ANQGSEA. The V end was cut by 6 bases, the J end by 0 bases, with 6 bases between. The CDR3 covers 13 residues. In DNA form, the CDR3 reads TGCAGCGTCGGGGACTCTGGGGCCAACGTCCTGACTTTC. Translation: CSVGDSGANVLTF.

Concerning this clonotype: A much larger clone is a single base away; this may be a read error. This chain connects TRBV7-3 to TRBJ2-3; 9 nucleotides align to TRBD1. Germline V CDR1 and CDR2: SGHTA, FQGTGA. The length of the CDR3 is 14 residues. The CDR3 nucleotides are TGTGCCAGCAGCTCGGGACAGGGAGGCGATACGCGGTATTTT. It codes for CASSSGQGGDTRYF.

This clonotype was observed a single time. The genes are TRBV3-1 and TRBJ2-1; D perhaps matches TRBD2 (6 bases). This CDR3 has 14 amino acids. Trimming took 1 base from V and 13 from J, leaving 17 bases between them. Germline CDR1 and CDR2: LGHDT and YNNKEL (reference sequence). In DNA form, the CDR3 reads TGTGCCAGCAGCCAAGTAGCGGCCGGAGAGACCCAGTTCTTC. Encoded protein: CASSQVAAGETQFF.

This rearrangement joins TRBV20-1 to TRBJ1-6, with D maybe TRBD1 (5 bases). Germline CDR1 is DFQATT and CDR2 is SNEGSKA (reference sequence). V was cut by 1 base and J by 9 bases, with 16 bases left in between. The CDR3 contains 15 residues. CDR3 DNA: TGCAGTGCTAGAGTTTTAACCCAGGGAAGTTCACCCCTCCACTTT. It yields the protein CSARVLTQGSSPLHF.

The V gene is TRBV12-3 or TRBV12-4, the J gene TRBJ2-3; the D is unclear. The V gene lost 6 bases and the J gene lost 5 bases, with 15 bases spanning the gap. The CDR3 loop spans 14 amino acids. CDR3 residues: CASSRLDQQDTQYF. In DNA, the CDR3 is TGTGCCAGCAGCCGCCTTGACCAGCAAGATACGCAGTATTTT.

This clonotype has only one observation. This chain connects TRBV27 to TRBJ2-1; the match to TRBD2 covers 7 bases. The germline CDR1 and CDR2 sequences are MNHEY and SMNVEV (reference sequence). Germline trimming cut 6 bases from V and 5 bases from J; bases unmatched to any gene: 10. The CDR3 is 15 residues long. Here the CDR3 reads CASSRSGTRNNEQFF. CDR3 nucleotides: TGTGCCAGCAGCCGCAGCGGGACGAGGAACAATGAGCAGTTCTTC.

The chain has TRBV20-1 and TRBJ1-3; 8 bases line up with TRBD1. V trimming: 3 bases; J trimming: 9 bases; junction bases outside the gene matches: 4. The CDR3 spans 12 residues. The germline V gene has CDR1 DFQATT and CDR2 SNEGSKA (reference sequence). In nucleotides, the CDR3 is TGCAGTGCTAGGGACAGGGTCGGCACCATATATTTT. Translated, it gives CSARDRVGTIYF.

In DNA, the CDR3 is TGTGCCAGCAGCCAACCGACAGGGGGCGGCGAGCAGTACTTC. Encoded protein: CASSQPTGGGEQYF. The gene calls are TRBV4-2 and TRBJ2-7; 10 bases map to TRBD1. V lost 2 bases to trimming and J lost 6 bases; unmatched junction nucleotides: 4. The CDR3 is 14 amino acids. Per germline, CDR1 LGHNA and CDR2 YNFKEQ.

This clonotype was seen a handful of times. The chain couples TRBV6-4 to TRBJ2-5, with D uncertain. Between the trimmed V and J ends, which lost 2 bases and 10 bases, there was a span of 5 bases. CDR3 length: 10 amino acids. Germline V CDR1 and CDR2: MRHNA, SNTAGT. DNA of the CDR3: TGTGCCAGCAGTGACGGTGGCCAGTACTTC. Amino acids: CASSDGGQYF.

CDR3 residues: CASSYEAGVEQYF. The CDR3 nucleotides are TGTGCCAGCAGTTACGAAGCGGGAGTCGAGCAGTACTTC. The chain uses TRBV6-8 and TRBJ2-7; 8 bases align to TRBD2. CDR3 length equals 13 residues. V shed 2 bases, J shed 6 bases, and the junction held 3 bases outside the gene matches. The germline V gene encodes CDR1 MNHGY and CDR2 SAAAGT.

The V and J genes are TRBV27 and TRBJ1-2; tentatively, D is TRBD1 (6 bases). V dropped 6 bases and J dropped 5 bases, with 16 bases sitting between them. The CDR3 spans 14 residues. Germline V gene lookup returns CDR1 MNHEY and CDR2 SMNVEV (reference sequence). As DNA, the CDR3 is TGTGCCAGCAGGTACAGGGAAAATGTTTATGGCTACACCTTC. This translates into CASRYRENVYGYTF.